This T cell receptor (beta chain) was documented in a study of TIL therapy for anti-PD-1-resistant metastatic lung cancer. The time point: pre-treatment sample, taken before nivolumab and TIL therapy. The tumor samples were excised metastases, mostly pleural nodules or supraclavicular lymph nodes. This was the immunoSEQ v3 assay. The assay was immunoSEQ multiplex PCR, and TCRdb's table has in-frame clones only and misses some. This table has thousands of clones, roughly 74% appearing once. The V end was cut by 3 bases, the J end by 4 bases, with 8 bases between. Germline V gives CDR1 SGHTA, CDR2 FQGNSA. The CDR3 spans 13 residues. This clone was seen once.

The source of this sequence is a person aged 25 to 85 with non-small cell lung cancer. The chain employs TRBV7-2 and TRBJ2-3; D assignment may be TRBD1 or TRBD2 (5 bases each). Here the sequenced sample was tumor tissue, taken at baseline. CDR3 sequence (DNA): TGTGCCAGCAGCTTGGGACCATCAGATACGCAGTATTTT. Encoded protein: CASSLGPSDTQYF.